A selection of T cell receptor beta chains follows, all from one sample in a study of T cells after yellow fever vaccination. TCRdb called the 5' RACE reads again in MiXCR, with one record for every CDR3 protein. The sample includes hundreds of thousands of distinct CDR3 sequences, 12% seen only once; the top ten take about 15%. The starting material was PBMCs, obtained on the day of the yellow fever booster vaccination. These receptors were collected from a man younger than 45 who received the YFV17D yellow fever vaccine. CDR3s include the opening cysteine and the closing phenylalanine or tryptophan. Each record gives: J gene, V gene, D gene, CDR3 protein. A D gene is named only where the DNA matches it firmly.

j_call: TRBJ2-5; v_call: TRBV5-1; d_call: TRBD1; cdr3_aa: CASSLTRTGRETQYF
j_call: TRBJ2-1; v_call: TRBV24-1; d_call: NA; cdr3_aa: CATSDPSGYYNEQFF
j_call: TRBJ2-5; v_call: TRBV15; d_call: TRBD2; cdr3_aa: CATSRRAGVQETQYF
j_call: TRBJ2-7; v_call: TRBV6-1; d_call: NA; cdr3_aa: CASSSRGGISSYEQYF
j_call: TRBJ2-5; v_call: TRBV5-1; d_call: NA; cdr3_aa: CASSLPGQETQYF
j_call: TRBJ1-2; v_call: TRBV6-2/TRBV6-3; d_call: NA; cdr3_aa: CASSYEAMGYTF
j_call: TRBJ2-1; v_call: TRBV28; d_call: NA; cdr3_aa: CASTKEAALNEQFF
j_call: TRBJ2-3; v_call: TRBV7-9; d_call: TRBD2; cdr3_aa: CASSSAAWREVTDTQYF
j_call: TRBJ2-5; v_call: TRBV7-2; d_call: TRBD2; cdr3_aa: CASSLLAGAGGETQYF
j_call: TRBJ2-5; v_call: TRBV29-1; d_call: NA; cdr3_aa: CSFEGRNQETQYF
j_call: TRBJ1-3; v_call: TRBV7-9; d_call: NA; cdr3_aa: CASSLVAGDTIYF
j_call: TRBJ2-3; v_call: TRBV20-1; d_call: NA; cdr3_aa: CSAETAGAKEDTQYF
j_call: TRBJ2-5; v_call: TRBV24-1; d_call: TRBD1; cdr3_aa: CATSDTGAGETQYF
j_call: TRBJ2-3; v_call: TRBV15; d_call: NA; cdr3_aa: CATSRETSLWTDTQYF
j_call: TRBJ1-3; v_call: TRBV4-3; d_call: NA; cdr3_aa: CASSQEYPATGNTIYF
j_call: TRBJ2-3; v_call: TRBV2; d_call: TRBD2; cdr3_aa: CASKTSGSTDTQYF
j_call: TRBJ2-3; v_call: TRBV4-3; d_call: NA; cdr3_aa: CASSQGSDTDTQYF
j_call: TRBJ2-5; v_call: TRBV7-9; d_call: NA; cdr3_aa: CASSLGLDPQETQYF
j_call: TRBJ1-5; v_call: TRBV19; d_call: NA; cdr3_aa: CASSIVALGNQPQHF
j_call: TRBJ2-2; v_call: TRBV7-2; d_call: TRBD2; cdr3_aa: CASSSLAGGTGELFF
j_call: TRBJ2-5; v_call: TRBV6-5; d_call: TRBD1; cdr3_aa: CASSYGTGTMETQYF
j_call: TRBJ2-6; v_call: TRBV12-3/TRBV12-4; d_call: NA; cdr3_aa: CASSSLQATFGANVLTF
j_call: TRBJ1-6; v_call: TRBV12-3/TRBV12-4; d_call: TRBD1; cdr3_aa: CVSSVGTGYSPLHF
j_call: TRBJ2-2; v_call: TRBV12-3/TRBV12-4; d_call: NA; cdr3_aa: CASSLLVGGGTGELFF
j_call: TRBJ2-1; v_call: TRBV5-1; d_call: NA; cdr3_aa: CASSLAGTPFPNEQFF
j_call: TRBJ2-5; v_call: TRBV5-5; d_call: NA; cdr3_aa: CASSLAVGDAGETQYF
j_call: TRBJ2-7; v_call: TRBV19; d_call: NA; cdr3_aa: CASSLGTEYEQYF
j_call: TRBJ1-4; v_call: TRBV7-2; d_call: TRBD1; cdr3_aa: CASSPGDRALNEKLFF
j_call: TRBJ2-6; v_call: TRBV28; d_call: NA; cdr3_aa: CASSWAGPGANVLTF
j_call: TRBJ2-3; v_call: TRBV6-1; d_call: TRBD2; cdr3_aa: CASSRPLLAGGTDTQYF
j_call: TRBJ2-5; v_call: TRBV7-2; d_call: NA; cdr3_aa: CASSTTPLGVQETQYF
j_call: TRBJ2-2; v_call: TRBV9; d_call: NA; cdr3_aa: CATSLSDTGELFF
j_call: TRBJ2-7; v_call: TRBV20-1; d_call: NA; cdr3_aa: CSATPLGIGAGTYEQYF
j_call: TRBJ1-5; v_call: TRBV19; d_call: NA; cdr3_aa: CASSPGVSQPQHF
j_call: TRBJ2-1; v_call: TRBV27; d_call: TRBD1; cdr3_aa: CASNEQGGNEQFF
j_call: TRBJ2-5; v_call: TRBV4-2; d_call: TRBD2; cdr3_aa: CASSQGKSGIFQETQYF
j_call: TRBJ2-1; v_call: TRBV7-2; d_call: TRBD2; cdr3_aa: CASSLALAANEQFF